What follows are 17 T cell receptor beta chains derived from one specimen sequenced in a study of shared clonotypes between healthy human individuals. TCRdb's copy holds only in-frame clones and misses some; the assay was immunoSEQ multiplex PCR. Among about a million clones listed, approximately 80% were seen once. The sequenced sample consisted of memory CD4+ T cells from PBMCs. Subset denoted: CD45RA-negative fraction. The receptors shown here come from a man younger than 35 in good health. Some clones in this sample may be carry-over from other donors' samples.

Worth noting for this clone: This likely traces to a read error, being one base from a far larger clone. The sample holds other DNA sequences that translate to the same CDR3. J is TRBJ1-5 and V is TRBV2; D remains ambiguous. Per the germline V gene, CDR1 is SNHLY and CDR2 is FYNNEI. This CDR3 contains 15 residues. The CDR3 region is CASSDPPYHNQPQHF. CDR3 bases: TGTGCCAGTAGTGACCCGCCTTACCACAATCAGCCCCAGCATTTT.

As DNA, the CDR3 is TGTGCCAGCAGTTTCCGCGGGAGGGCATACTACTACGAGCAGTACTTC. This sequence encodes CASSFRGRAYYYEQYF. The chain uses TRBV28 and TRBJ2-7; 9 nucleotides align to TRBD2. J lost 3 bases, V lost 3 bases, and 9 bases had no gene match. The CDR3 is 16 residues long. Germline CDR1 reads MDHEN; CDR2 reads SYDVKM.

The chain has TRBV11-2 and TRBJ2-3; 13 positions match TRBD2. The CDR3 extends over 15 amino acids. In germline, CDR1 is SGHAT, CDR2 FQNNGV. Trimming removed 5 bases from V and 4 bases from J; junction bases left unmatched: 3. The CDR3 region has the DNA TGTGCCAGCAGCCGACTAGCGGGAGGATCAGATACGCAGTATTTT. Protein: CASSRLAGGSDTQYF.

The chain has TRBV28 and TRBJ2-3; TRBD2 agrees at 9 bases. The CDR3 loop spans 15 amino acids. CDR1 and CDR2 (germline): MDHEN, SYDVKM. J lost 7 bases, V lost 6 bases, and 11 bases had no gene match. DNA of the CDR3: TGTGCCAGCAGCCCTTCCGGGACTAGCAAGAATACGCAGTATTTT. Translating it yields CASSPSGTSKNTQYF.

The chain joins TRBV6-1 to TRBJ2-3; D is possibly TRBD1 (5 bases). This CDR3 spans 15 amino acids. CDR1 and CDR2 from the germline V gene are MNHNS and SASEGT. Between the trimmed V and J ends, which lost 6 bases and 4 bases, there was a span of 17 bases. As DNA, the CDR3 is TGTGCCAGCAGCTTATACCCGACAGTAGCAGATACGCAGTATTTT. This gives the protein CASSLYPTVADTQYF.

In its sample, this clone was seen many times. The V call is TRBV7-5, the J call TRBJ2-7; TRBD1 is taken as the D call from the table, unchecked against the DNA. TRBV7-5 is reported as a pseudogene. This CDR3 region has 17 residues. The CDR3 here is CARSFGDRVPFSYEQYF. CDR3 nucleotides: TGTGCCAGAAGCTTTGGCGACAGGGTCCCGTTCTCCTACGAGCAGTACTTC.

This rearrangement joins TRBV5-1 to TRBJ2-7; tentative D call: TRBD1 (6 bases). V was cut by 3 bases and J by 6 bases, with 10 bases left in between. CDR3 length: 12 amino acids. Per germline, CDR1 SGHRS and CDR2 YFSETQ. CDR3 bases: TGCGCCAGCAGCTCCTCAGGGGTCGAGCAGTACTTC. Its protein is CASSSSGVEQYF.

The chain links TRBV7-3 to TRBJ2-3; no clear D. The CDR3 runs 17 residues. Germline V gives CDR1 SGHTA, CDR2 FQGTGA. V lost 2 bases and J 0 bases, leaving 15 bases between the germline ends. The CDR3: CASSLLPAVASTDTQYF. The CDR3 region has the DNA TGTGCCAGCAGCTTACTCCCGGCTGTGGCCAGCACAGATACGCAGTATTTT.

The V and J genes are TRBV28 and TRBJ1-1, with 7 bases identical to TRBD1. The CDR3 is 16 residues long. The V gene end was trimmed by 5 bases and the J gene end by 2 bases; junction bases not matched to a gene: 11. Germline V gene sequence: CDR1 MDHEN, CDR2 SYDVKM. The CDR3 reads CASSLRGRQENTEAFF. CDR3 bases: TGTGCCAGCAGTCTAAGGGGGCGACAGGAAAACACTGAAGCTTTCTTT.

This clone was counted between two and nine times. The chain carries TRBV7-2 and TRBJ2-1, with D unclear. This CDR3 spans 11 amino acids. With 5 bases removed from V and 9 bases from J, the gap between germline ends came to 8 bases. The germline V gene encodes CDR1 SGHTA and CDR2 FQGNSA. The chain's CDR3 is CASSGRVEQFF. CDR3 in DNA: TGTGCCAGCAGCGGTCGGGTTGAGCAGTTCTTC.

This clone was detected only a few times. The chain recombines TRBV9 with TRBJ1-1; D gene unclear. V gave up 0 bases and J gave up 1 base, with 10 bases separating them. CDR3 length: 15 residues. From germline, CDR1 is SGDLS and CDR2 YYNGEE. CDR3 nucleotides: TGTGCCAGCAGCGTAGCGTCAGTCTCGAACACTGAAGCTTTCTTT. Translated: CASSVASVSNTEAFF.

With respect to this clone: The sample has other DNA sequences that encode this CDR3 too. In nucleotides, the CDR3 is TGTGCCAGCAGCGCGGGTCTCTATGGCTACACCTTC. Protein: CASSAGLYGYTF. V is TRBV9 and J is TRBJ1-2; the D is unclear. Germline V gives CDR1 SGDLS, CDR2 YYNGEE. The CDR3 consists of 12 residues. Between the trimmed V and J ends, which lost 3 bases and 4 bases, there was a span of 7 bases.

This chain uses TRBV7-2 with TRBJ2-5; TRBD1 is a possible D gene (6 bases). This CDR3 spans 16 amino acids. Trimming pared 4 bases from V and 5 bases from J, leaving 20 bases between. Germline V gene lookup returns CDR1 SGHTA and CDR2 FQGNSA. CDR3 loop: CASSSTKNRVAETQYF. The CDR3 DNA reads TGTGCCAGCAGCTCAACAAAGAACAGGGTTGCGGAGACCCAGTACTTC.

The rearrangement uses TRBV9 and TRBJ1-1; no reliable D call. Germline V gives CDR1 SGDLS, CDR2 YYNGEE. V lost 4 bases and J lost 1, with 11 bases in between. CDR3 length: 14 residues. As DNA, the CDR3 is TGTGCCAGCAGCAAATTGGGAGGGAACACTGAAGCTTTCTTT. Protein product: CASSKLGGNTEAFF.

The J gene is TRBJ2-7, the V gene TRBV29-1; D possibly corresponds to TRBD1 (6 bases). The CDR3 has 13 amino acids. CDR1 SQVTM and CDR2 ANQGSEA come from the germline V gene. Trimming removed 7 bases from V and 4 bases from J, with 17 bases in between. In DNA, the CDR3 is TGCAGCGCAGTCACAGGGTCGGAATACGAGCAGTACTTC. This encodes CSAVTGSEYEQYF.

The rearrangement links TRBV19 to TRBJ1-1, with D hard to call. The V end was cut by 3 bases, the J end by 6 bases, with 8 bases between. CDR1 is LNHDA, CDR2 SQIVND, per germline (reference sequence). The CDR3 has 12 amino acids. The CDR3 DNA reads TGTGCCAGTAGTATGAGGGAAGCTGAAGCTTTCTTT. Protein sequence: CASSMREAEAFF.

This clone was observed a handful of times. The chain is built from TRBV25-1 and TRBJ2-5; weak D call: TRBD1 (6 bases). The DNA end favors TRBJ2-7, so the J call may be wrong. The CDR3 consists of 16 residues. The germline gives CDR1 MGHDK, CDR2 SYGVNS. The CDR3: CASSDSFDRSSYEQYF. CDR3 DNA sequence: TGTGCCAGCAGTGATTCATTCGACAGGAGCTCCTACGAGCAGTACTTC.